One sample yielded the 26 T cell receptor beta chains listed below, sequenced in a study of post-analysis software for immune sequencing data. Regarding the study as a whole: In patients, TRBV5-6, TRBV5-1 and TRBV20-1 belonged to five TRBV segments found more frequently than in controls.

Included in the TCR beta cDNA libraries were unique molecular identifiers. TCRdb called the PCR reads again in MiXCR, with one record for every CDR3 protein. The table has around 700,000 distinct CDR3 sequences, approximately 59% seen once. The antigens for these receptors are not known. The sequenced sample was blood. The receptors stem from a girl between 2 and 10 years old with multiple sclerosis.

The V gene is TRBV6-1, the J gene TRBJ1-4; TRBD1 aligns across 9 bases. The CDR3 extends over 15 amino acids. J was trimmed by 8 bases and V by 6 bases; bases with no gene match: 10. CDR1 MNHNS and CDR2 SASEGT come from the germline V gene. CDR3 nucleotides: TGTGCCAGCAGCCTCGGACAGGGGAGAGAAGAAAAACTGTTTTTT. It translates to CASSLGQGREEKLFF.

In DNA form, the CDR3 reads TGTGCCAGCAGTGAAGGTAGGGAGAGGAATGAGCAGTTCTTC. Amino acids: CASSEGRERNEQFF. The gene calls are TRBV6-1 and TRBJ2-1; D is perhaps TRBD2 (5 bases). Trimming took off 1 base at V and 7 bases at J, with 11 bases between the two ends. The CDR3 consists of 14 residues. Germline V gives CDR1 MNHNS, CDR2 SASEGT.

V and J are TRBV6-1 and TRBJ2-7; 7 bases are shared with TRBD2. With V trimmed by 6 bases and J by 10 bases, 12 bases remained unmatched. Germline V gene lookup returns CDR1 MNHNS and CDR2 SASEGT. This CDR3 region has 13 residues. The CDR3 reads CASSSGGRVTQYF. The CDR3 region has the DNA TGTGCCAGCAGCTCCGGAGGGAGGGTAACCCAGTACTTC.

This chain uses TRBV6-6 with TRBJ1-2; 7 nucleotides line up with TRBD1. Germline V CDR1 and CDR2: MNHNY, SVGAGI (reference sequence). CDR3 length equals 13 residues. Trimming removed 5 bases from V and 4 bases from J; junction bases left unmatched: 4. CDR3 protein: CASSNAGGYGYTF. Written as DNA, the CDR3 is TGTGCCAGCAGTAACGCAGGGGGCTATGGCTACACCTTC.

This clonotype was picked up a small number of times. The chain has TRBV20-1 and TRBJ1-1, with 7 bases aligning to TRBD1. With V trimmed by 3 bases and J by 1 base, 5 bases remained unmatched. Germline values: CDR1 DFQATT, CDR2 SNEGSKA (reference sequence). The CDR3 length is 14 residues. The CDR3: CSASPGQKNTEAFF. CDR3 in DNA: TGCAGTGCTAGTCCGGGACAGAAGAACACTGAAGCTTTCTTT.

CDR3 nucleotide sequence: TGCAGCGTCCCGACTCGTGCTACCTATGGCTACACCTTC. It codes for CSVPTRATYGYTF. V and J are TRBV29-1 and TRBJ1-2; D is unclear. The CDR3 is 13 amino acids. CDR1 and CDR2 from the germline V gene are SQVTM and ANQGSEA. V was trimmed by 6 bases and J by 4 bases, leaving 15 bases between them.

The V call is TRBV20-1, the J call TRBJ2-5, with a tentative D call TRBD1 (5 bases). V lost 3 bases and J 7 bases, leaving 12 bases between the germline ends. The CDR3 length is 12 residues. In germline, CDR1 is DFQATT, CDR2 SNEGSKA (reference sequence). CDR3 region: CSARVGLPTQYF. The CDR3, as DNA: TGCAGTGCTAGGGTGGGGCTTCCGACCCAGTACTTC.

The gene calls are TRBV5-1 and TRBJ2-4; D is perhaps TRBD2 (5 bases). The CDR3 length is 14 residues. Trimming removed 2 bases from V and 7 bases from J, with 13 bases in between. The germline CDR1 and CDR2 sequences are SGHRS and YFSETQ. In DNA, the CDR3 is TGCGCCAGCAGCTTCGGCGATCGGGGTAACATTCAGTACTTC. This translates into CASSFGDRGNIQYF.

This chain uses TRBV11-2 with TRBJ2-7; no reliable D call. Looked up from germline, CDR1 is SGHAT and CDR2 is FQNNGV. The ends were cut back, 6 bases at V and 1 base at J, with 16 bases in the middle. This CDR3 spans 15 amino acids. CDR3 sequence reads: CASRSIKEKSYEQYF. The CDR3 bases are TGTGCCAGCAGGTCTATAAAGGAGAAATCCTACGAGCAGTACTTC.

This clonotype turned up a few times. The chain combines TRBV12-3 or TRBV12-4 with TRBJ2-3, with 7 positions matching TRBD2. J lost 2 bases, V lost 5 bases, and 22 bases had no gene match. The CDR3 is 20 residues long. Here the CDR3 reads CASSPRGGVGSRADTDTQYF. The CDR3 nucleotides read TGTGCCAGCAGTCCTCGTGGGGGGGTCGGCAGTAGGGCCGACACAGATACGCAGTATTTT.

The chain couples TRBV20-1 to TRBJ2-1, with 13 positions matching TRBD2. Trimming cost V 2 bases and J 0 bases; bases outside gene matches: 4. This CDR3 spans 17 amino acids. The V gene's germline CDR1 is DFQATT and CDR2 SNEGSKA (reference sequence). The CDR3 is CSARLTSGRSSYNEQFF. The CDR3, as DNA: TGCAGTGCTAGACTGACTAGCGGGAGGAGCTCCTACAATGAGCAGTTCTTC.

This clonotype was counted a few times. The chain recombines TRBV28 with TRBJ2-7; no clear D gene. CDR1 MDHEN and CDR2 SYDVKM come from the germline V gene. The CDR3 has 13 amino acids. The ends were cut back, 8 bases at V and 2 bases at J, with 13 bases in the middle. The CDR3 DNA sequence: TGTGCCAGCTGCCAGGCGAGCCCCTACGAGCAGTACTTC. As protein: CASCQASPYEQYF. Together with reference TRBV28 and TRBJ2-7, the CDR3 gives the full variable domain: DVKVTQSSRYLVKRTGEKVFLECVQDMDHENMFWYRQDPGLGLRLIYFSYDVKMKEKGDIPEGYSVSREKKERFSLILESASTNQTSMYLCASCQASPYEQYFGPGTRLTVT.

CDR3 DNA: TGTGCCATCAAAAGGGACCGAATCACAGATACGCAGTATTTT. This sequence encodes CAIKRDRITDTQYF. This chain connects TRBV10-3 to TRBJ2-3, with D perhaps TRBD1 or TRBD2 (5 bases each). Germline V gene sequence: CDR1 ENHRY, CDR2 SYGVKD. The CDR3 is 14 residues long. Deletions cut 7 bases from V and 2 bases from J, with 13 bases between.

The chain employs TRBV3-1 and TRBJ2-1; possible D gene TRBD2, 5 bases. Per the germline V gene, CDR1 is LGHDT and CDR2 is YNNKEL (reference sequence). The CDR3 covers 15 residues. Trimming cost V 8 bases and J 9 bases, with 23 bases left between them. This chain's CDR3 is CASGGERRVLGEQFF. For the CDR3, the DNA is TGTGCCAGCGGCGGAGAGCGGCGGGTCCTAGGTGAGCAGTTCTTC.

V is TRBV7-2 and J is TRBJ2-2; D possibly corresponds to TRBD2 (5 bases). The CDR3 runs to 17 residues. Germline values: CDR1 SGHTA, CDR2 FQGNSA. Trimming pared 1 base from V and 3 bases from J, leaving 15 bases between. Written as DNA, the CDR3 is TGTGCCAGCAGCTTAGTCGGCATGGGAGAATACACCGGGGAGCTGTTTTTT. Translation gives CASSLVGMGEYTGELFF.

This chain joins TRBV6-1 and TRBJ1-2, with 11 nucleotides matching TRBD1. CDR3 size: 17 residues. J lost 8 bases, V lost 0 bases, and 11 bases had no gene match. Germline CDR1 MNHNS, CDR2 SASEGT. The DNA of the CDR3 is TGTGCCAGCAGTGAAGCTATTACAGGACAGGGGGCGAGAGGCTACACCTTC. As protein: CASSEAITGQGARGYTF.

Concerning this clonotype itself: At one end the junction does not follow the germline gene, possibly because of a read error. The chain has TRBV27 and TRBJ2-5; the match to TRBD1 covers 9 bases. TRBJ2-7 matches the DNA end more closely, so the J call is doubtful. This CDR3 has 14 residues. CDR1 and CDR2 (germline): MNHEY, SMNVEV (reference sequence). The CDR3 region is CATSTTGGSYEQYF. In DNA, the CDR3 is TGTGCCACCAGTACGACAGGGGGGTCCTACGAGCAGTACTTC.

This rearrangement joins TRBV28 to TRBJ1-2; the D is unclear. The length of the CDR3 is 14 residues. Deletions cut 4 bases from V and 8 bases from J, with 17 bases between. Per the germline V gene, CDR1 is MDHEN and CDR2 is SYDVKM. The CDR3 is CASSSSHGAEGYTF. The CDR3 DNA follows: TGTGCCAGCAGTTCGAGTCATGGAGCAGAAGGCTACACCTTC.

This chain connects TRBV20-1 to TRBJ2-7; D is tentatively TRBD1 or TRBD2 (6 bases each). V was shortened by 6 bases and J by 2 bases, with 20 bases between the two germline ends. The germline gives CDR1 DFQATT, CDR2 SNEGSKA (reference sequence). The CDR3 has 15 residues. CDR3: CSALARGRLPYEQYF. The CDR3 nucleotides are TGCAGTGCCCTCGCTAGGGGGAGGCTGCCCTACGAGCAGTACTTC.

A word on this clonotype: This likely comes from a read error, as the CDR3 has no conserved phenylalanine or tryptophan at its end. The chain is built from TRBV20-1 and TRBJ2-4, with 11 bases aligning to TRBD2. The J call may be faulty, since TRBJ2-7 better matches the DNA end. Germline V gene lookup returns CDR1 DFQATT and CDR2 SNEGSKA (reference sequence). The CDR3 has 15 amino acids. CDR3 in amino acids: CSASGTSGTHYEQYY. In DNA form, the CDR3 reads TGCAGTGCTAGTGGGACTAGCGGAACCCACTACGAGCAGTACTAC.

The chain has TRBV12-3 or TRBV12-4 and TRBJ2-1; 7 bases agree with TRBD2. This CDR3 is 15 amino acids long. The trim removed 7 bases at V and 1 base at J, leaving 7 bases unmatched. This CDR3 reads CASTEAGWSYNEQFF. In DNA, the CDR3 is TGTGCCAGCACCGAAGCGGGATGGTCCTACAATGAGCAGTTCTTC.

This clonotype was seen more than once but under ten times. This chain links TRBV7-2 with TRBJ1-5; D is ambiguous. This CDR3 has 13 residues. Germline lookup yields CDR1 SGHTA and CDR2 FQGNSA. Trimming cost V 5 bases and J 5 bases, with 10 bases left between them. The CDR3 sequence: CASSLSIDQPQHF. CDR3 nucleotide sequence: TGTGCCAGCAGCCTGTCAATCGATCAGCCCCAGCATTTT.

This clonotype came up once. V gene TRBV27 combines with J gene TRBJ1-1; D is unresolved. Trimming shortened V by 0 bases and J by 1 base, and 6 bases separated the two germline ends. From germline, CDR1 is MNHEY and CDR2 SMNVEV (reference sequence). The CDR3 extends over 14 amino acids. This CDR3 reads CASSLSPQNTEAFF. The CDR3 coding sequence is TGTGCCAGCAGTTTATCCCCCCAGAACACTGAAGCTTTCTTT.

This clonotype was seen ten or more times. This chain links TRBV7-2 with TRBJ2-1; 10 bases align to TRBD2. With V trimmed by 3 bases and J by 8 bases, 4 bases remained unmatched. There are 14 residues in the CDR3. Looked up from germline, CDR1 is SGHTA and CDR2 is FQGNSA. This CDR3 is CASSFSGGWYEQFF. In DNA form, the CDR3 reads TGTGCCAGCAGCTTTAGCGGGGGGTGGTATGAGCAGTTCTTC.

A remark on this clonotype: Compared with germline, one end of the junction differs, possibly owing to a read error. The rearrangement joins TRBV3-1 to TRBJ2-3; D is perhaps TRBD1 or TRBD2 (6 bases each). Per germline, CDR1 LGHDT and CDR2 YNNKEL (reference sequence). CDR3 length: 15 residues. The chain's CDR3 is CASSQEGGPTDTQYF. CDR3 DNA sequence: TGTGCTAGCAGCCAAGAAGGGGGGCCCACAGATACGCAGTATTTT.

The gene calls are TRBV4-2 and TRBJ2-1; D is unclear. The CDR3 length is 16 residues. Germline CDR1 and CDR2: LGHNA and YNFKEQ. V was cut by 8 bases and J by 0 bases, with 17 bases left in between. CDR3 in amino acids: CASARIDGSSYNEQFF. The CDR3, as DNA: TGTGCCAGCGCTCGTATAGACGGTAGCTCCTACAATGAGCAGTTCTTC.